This T cell receptor beta chain comes out of a study of T-cell memory formation after mild COVID-19. Broader study findings: Later expanders leaned CD4+, whereas day 15 to 85 contracting clones were balanced CD4/CD8. Cross-reactive memory seemingly joined, as some responding clones were found in pre-infection memory. Nothing confirmed that second-wave clones peaking on day 37 were specific for SARS-CoV-2.

This clonotype was seen a few times. Its antigen is unknown. A much larger clonotype is one base distant, so this may be a read error. V lost 3 bases, J lost 2 bases, and 1 base stayed unmatched. The CDR3 is 13 amino acids. The germline gives CDR1 SGHRS, CDR2 YFSETQ. Libraries for TCRalpha and TCRbeta carried sample barcodes and unique molecular identifiers via 5'RACE. TCRdb re-called the 5' RACE reads through MiXCR, storing one row per CDR3 protein. The table records approximately 170,000 distinct CDR3 sequences, under 15% of them present only once. The V call is TRBV5-1, the J call TRBJ1-2, with 7 positions matching TRBD1. The specimen was PBMCs or a T cell subset sorted from them (not recorded which). The TCR comes from a man younger than 35 who had mild COVID-19 (a few samples of this study predate the infection). Cell type and time point are not known. DNA of the CDR3: TGCGCCAGCAGCTGGGGACAGAACTATGGCTACACCTTC. Translation: CASSWGQNYGYTF.